The present TCR beta chain was sequenced within a study of OX40 agonist ivuxolimab in advanced cancers. Study findings and constraints: In the 0.1 to 3.0 mg/kg range, CD4+ and CD8+ blood T cells had expanded clonally by week 6.

Measured with immunoSEQ multiplex PCR; TCRdb has only the in-frame clones, and not every one. The top ten hold about 5.9% of the sample, which has about 74,000 clones, about 89% seen once. This clone occurred a few times. Its specificity is not known. CDR3 length: 12 residues. V shed 8 bases and J shed 9 bases, with 14 bases lying between them. Germline CDR1 is SGHAT and CDR2 is FQNNGV. The clonotype was recovered from an adult with an advanced solid tumor such as melanoma, head and neck, liver or kidney cancer. The chain combines TRBV11-2 with TRBJ2-1; D remains ambiguous. The sequencing used CD4+ or CD8+ T cells sorted from blood, collected in a trial of the OX40 agonist ivuxolimab. CDR3 coding DNA: TGTGCCAGCGCCCAGGTTGGGTCTGAGCAGTTCTTC. Its protein is CASAQVGSEQFF. Full variable domain (rest looked up from reference TRBV11-2 and TRBJ2-1): EAGVAQSPRYKIIEKRQSVAFWCNPISGHATLYWYQQILGQGPKLLIQFQNNGVVDDSQLPKDRFSAERLKGVDSTLKIQPAKLEDSAVYLCASAQVGSEQFFGPGTRLTVL.